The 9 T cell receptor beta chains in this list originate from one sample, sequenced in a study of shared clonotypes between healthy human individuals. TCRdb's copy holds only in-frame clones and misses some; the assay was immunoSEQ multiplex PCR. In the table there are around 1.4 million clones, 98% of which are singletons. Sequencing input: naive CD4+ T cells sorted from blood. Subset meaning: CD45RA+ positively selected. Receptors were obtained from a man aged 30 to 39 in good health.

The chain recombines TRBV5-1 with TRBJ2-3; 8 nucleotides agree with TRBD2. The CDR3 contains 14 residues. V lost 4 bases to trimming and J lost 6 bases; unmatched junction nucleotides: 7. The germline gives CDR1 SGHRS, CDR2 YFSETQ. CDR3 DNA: TGCGCCAGCAGCGGTGAAGCGGGAGTTGATACGCAGTATTTT. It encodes CASSGEAGVDTQYF.

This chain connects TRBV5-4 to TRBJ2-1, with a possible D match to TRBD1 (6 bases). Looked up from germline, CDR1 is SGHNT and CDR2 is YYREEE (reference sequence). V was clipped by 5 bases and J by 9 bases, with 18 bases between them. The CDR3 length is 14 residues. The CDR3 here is CASRGGQGFIEQFF. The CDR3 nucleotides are TGTGCCAGCAGGGGCGGTCAGGGGTTTATTGAGCAGTTCTTC.

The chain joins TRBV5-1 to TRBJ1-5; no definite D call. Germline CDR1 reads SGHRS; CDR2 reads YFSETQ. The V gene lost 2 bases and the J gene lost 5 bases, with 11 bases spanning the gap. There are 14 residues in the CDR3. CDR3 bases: TGCGCCAGCAGCTTAGTGGGCCCAGATCAGCCCCAGCATTTT. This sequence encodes CASSLVGPDQPQHF.

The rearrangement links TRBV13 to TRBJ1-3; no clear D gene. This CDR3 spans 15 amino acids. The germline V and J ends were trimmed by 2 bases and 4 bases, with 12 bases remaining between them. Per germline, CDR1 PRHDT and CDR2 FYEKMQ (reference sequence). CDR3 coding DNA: TGTGCCAGCAGCTTATTTCAGGACGCCGGAAACACCATATATTTT. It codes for CASSLFQDAGNTIYF. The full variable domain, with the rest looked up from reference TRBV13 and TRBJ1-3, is AAGVIQSPRHLIKEKRETATLKCYPIPRHDTVYWYQQGPGQDPQFLISFYEKMQSDKGSIPDRFSAQQFSDYHSELNMSSLELGDSALYFCASSLFQDAGNTIYFGEGSWLTVV.

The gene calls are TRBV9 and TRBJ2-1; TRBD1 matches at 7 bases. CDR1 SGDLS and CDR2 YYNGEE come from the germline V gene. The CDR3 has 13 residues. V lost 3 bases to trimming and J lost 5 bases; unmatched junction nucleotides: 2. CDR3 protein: CASSGGTDNEQFF. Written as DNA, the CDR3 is TGTGCCAGCAGCGGGGGGACAGACAATGAGCAGTTCTTC.

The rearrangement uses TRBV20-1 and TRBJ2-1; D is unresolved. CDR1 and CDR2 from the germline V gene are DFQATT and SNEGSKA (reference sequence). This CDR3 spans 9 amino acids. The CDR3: CTLPGPQFF. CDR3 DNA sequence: TGCACTCTACCGGGTCCGCAGTTCTTC.

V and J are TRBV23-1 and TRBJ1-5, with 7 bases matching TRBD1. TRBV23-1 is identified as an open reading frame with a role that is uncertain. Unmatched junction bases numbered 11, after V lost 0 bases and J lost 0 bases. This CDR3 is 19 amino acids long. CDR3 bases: TGCGCCAGCAGTCAATCGGGCAGGGGGGTTAATGGTAGCAATCAGCCCCAGCATTTT. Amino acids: CASSQSGRGVNGSNQPQHF.

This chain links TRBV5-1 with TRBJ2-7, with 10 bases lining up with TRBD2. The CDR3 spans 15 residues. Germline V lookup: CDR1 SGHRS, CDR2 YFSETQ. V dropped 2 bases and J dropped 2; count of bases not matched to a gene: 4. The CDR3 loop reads CASSFGLADAYEQYF. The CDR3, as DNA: TGCGCCAGCAGCTTCGGACTAGCGGACGCCTACGAGCAGTACTTC.

The CDR3 is CASSASGSFGVEQYF. DNA of the CDR3: TGTGCCAGCAGCGCTAGCGGGAGCTTTGGGGTAGAGCAGTACTTC. The chain has TRBV7-8 and TRBJ2-7, with 10 positions matching TRBD2. This CDR3 has 15 amino acids. From germline, CDR1 is SGHVS and CDR2 FQNEAQ. The junction had 11 bases not matched to a gene; V was cut back by 5 bases and J by 7 bases.